A selection of T cell receptor beta chains follows, all from one sample in a study of T cells in Graves' hyperthyroidism and ophthalmopathy. TCRdb reprocessed the multiplex PCR reads with MiXCR, giving one entry per CDR3 protein. The data hold about 96,000 distinct CDR3 sequences, with 51% observed a single time. Sequencing was carried out using blood. These TCRs come from a woman between 40 and 55 years old with Graves' hyperthyroidism. The conserved cysteine and the conserved F or W are not part of the CDR3 here. Each record gives: CDR3 protein, J gene, V gene.

cdr3_aa: ASSPPGIFTGELF
j_call: TRBJ2-2
v_call: TRBV7-3

cdr3_aa: SAVQGWGNQPQH
j_call: TRBJ1-5
v_call: TRBV20-1

cdr3_aa: ASSVARGGRQETQY
j_call: TRBJ2-5
v_call: TRBV5-1

cdr3_aa: ASSLLPQTDYEQY
j_call: TRBJ2-7
v_call: TRBV5-1

cdr3_aa: RARTGDNEQY
j_call: TRBJ2-7
v_call: TRBV20-1

cdr3_aa: SVEDRGDTQY
j_call: TRBJ2-3
v_call: TRBV29-1

cdr3_aa: SAEEGDNEQY
j_call: TRBJ2-7
v_call: TRBV20-1

cdr3_aa: SVIGGGNYGYT
j_call: TRBJ1-2
v_call: TRBV29-1

cdr3_aa: ASSEMGPRETEAF
j_call: TRBJ1-1
v_call: TRBV2

cdr3_aa: SASEPEAF
j_call: TRBJ1-1
v_call: TRBV20-1

cdr3_aa: ASSSQGSYGYT
j_call: TRBJ1-2
v_call: TRBV12-3/TRBV12-4

cdr3_aa: ASSAQDRDEQY
j_call: TRBJ2-7
v_call: TRBV25-1

cdr3_aa: ATSAEGAGQPQH
j_call: TRBJ1-5
v_call: TRBV24-1

cdr3_aa: SARDWRMGGLNTEAF
j_call: TRBJ1-1
v_call: TRBV20-1

cdr3_aa: ASSQWDRGYEQY
j_call: TRBJ2-7
v_call: TRBV7-9

cdr3_aa: ASVDPTDGYT
j_call: TRBJ1-2
v_call: TRBV2

cdr3_aa: AWSVRGDRGHDGELF
j_call: TRBJ2-2
v_call: TRBV7-3

cdr3_aa: ASSLTSGRRGETQY
j_call: TRBJ2-5
v_call: TRBV7-2

cdr3_aa: SLTGGGKTQY
j_call: TRBJ2-5
v_call: TRBV29-1

cdr3_aa: ASFETGLYGYT
j_call: TRBJ1-2
v_call: TRBV25-1

cdr3_aa: ASSFSSGMDEQY
j_call: TRBJ2-7
v_call: TRBV7-2

cdr3_aa: ASSLGDRAAGTEAF
j_call: TRBJ1-1
v_call: TRBV7-9

cdr3_aa: SVGGRRLDNEQY
j_call: TRBJ2-7
v_call: TRBV29-1

cdr3_aa: SVGARETPEQSHAGPGKETQY
j_call: TRBJ2-5
v_call: TRBV29-1

cdr3_aa: ASSRGMTGGLGKETQY
j_call: TRBJ2-5
v_call: TRBV7-9

cdr3_aa: ASRLNGANVLT
j_call: TRBJ2-6
v_call: TRBV7-2

cdr3_aa: ASSLRLGEGNQPQH
j_call: TRBJ1-5
v_call: TRBV7-2

cdr3_aa: ATSRVIPRQETQY
j_call: TRBJ2-5
v_call: TRBV15

cdr3_aa: ASSLGLANHEQY
j_call: TRBJ2-7
v_call: TRBV7-2

cdr3_aa: AATLGQSTDTQY
j_call: TRBJ2-3
v_call: TRBV7-2

cdr3_aa: SARRYSSSGNTIY
j_call: TRBJ1-3
v_call: TRBV20-1

cdr3_aa: ASSLPGQGAEGNQPQH
j_call: TRBJ1-5
v_call: TRBV7-9

cdr3_aa: ASSFGDRGYEQH
j_call: TRBJ2-7
v_call: TRBV5-1

cdr3_aa: SASGTMGDGGQPQY
j_call: TRBJ2-5
v_call: TRBV20-1

cdr3_aa: ASTPDRAQRKKLF
j_call: TRBJ1-4
v_call: TRBV2

cdr3_aa: ASSSSIGPGHTGGRYGYT
j_call: TRBJ1-2
v_call: TRBV6-5

cdr3_aa: ASSGAGEDQPQH
j_call: TRBJ1-5
v_call: TRBV19

cdr3_aa: SAQQGGNSNQPQH
j_call: TRBJ1-5
v_call: TRBV20-1

cdr3_aa: ASSEIGLAGGTQY
j_call: TRBJ2-5
v_call: TRBV2

cdr3_aa: ASSLVGSWADTQY
j_call: TRBJ2-3
v_call: TRBV7-2

cdr3_aa: ASSSAGGGSPLLTDGDRDTIY
j_call: TRBJ1-3
v_call: TRBV7-2

cdr3_aa: ASSQLGNEQC
j_call: TRBJ2-7
v_call: TRBV5-1

cdr3_aa: ASSTTGYGYT
j_call: TRBJ1-2
v_call: TRBV7-9

cdr3_aa: ASSPDTYEQY
j_call: TRBJ2-7
v_call: TRBV12-3/TRBV12-4

cdr3_aa: SAGEVLKQY
j_call: TRBJ2-7
v_call: TRBV29-1

cdr3_aa: ASRGGGKTQY
j_call: TRBJ2-5
v_call: TRBV7-2

cdr3_aa: STRDSFLAEQY
j_call: TRBJ2-7
v_call: TRBV29-1

cdr3_aa: ATSDGKGGTGYT
j_call: TRBJ1-2
v_call: TRBV2

cdr3_aa: ASSPVGGEYSPLH
j_call: TRBJ1-6
v_call: TRBV7-9

cdr3_aa: ASSYLGQGRQETQY
j_call: TRBJ2-5
v_call: TRBV12-3/TRBV12-4

cdr3_aa: ASSAGTYLYEQY
j_call: TRBJ2-7
v_call: TRBV6-1

cdr3_aa: ASSDIGAGTQY
j_call: TRBJ2-5
v_call: TRBV2

cdr3_aa: ASSPGQGYFEAF
j_call: TRBJ1-1
v_call: TRBV5-1

cdr3_aa: SARTSGYQETQY
j_call: TRBJ2-5
v_call: TRBV20-1

cdr3_aa: ASSFIGTGDYEQY
j_call: TRBJ2-7
v_call: TRBV7-2

cdr3_aa: ASSYGLMGETQY
j_call: TRBJ2-5
v_call: TRBV6-5